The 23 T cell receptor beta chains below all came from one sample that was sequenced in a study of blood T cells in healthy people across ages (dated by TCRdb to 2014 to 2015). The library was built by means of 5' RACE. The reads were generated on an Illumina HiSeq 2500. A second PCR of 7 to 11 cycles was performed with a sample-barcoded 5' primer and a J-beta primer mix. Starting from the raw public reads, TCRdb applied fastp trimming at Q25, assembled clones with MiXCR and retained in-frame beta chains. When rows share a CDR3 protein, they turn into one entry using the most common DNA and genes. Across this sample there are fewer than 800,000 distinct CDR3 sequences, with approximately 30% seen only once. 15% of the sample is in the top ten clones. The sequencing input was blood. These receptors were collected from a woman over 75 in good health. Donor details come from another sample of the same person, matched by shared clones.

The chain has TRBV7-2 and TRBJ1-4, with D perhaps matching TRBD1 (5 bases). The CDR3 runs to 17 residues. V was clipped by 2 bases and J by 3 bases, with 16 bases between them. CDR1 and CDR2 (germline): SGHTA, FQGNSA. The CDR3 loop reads CASSLPRVGVSNEKLFF. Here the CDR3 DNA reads TGTGCCAGCAGCTTACCCCGGGTGGGGGTTTCTAATGAAAAACTGTTTTTT.

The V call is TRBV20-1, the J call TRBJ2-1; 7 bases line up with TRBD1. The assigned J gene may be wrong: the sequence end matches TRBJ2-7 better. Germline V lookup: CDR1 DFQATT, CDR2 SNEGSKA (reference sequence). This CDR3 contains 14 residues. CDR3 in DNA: TGCAGTGCTAGAGACCGGGACAGAAACTACGAGCAGTACTTC. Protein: CSARDRDRNYEQYF.

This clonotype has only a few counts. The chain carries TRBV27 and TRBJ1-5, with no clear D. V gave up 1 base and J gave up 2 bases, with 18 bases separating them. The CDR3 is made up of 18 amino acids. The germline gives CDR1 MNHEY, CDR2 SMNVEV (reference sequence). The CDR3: CASSLWRGGGSGNQPQHF. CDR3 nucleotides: TGTGCCAGCAGTTTATGGCGCGGAGGAGGTTCGGGCAATCAGCCCCAGCATTTT.

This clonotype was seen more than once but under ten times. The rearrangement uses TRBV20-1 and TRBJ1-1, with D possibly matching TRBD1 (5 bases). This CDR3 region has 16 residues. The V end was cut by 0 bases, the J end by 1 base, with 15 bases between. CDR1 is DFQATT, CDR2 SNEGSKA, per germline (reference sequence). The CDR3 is CSAREFTLDRNTEAFF. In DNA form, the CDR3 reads TGCAGTGCTAGAGAATTTACCCTAGACAGGAACACTGAAGCTTTCTTT.

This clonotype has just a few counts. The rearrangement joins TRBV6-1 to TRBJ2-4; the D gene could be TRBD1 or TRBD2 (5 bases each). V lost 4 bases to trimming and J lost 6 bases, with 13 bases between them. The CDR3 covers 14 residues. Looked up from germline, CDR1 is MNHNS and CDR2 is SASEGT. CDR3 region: CASSGPGDRNIQYF. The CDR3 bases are TGTGCCAGCAGTGGCCCCGGGGACCGAAACATTCAGTACTTC.

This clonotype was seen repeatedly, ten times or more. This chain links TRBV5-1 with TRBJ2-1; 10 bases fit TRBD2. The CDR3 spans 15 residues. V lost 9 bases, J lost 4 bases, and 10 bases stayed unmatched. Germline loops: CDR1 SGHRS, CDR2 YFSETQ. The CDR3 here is CATRPSGGLYNEQFF. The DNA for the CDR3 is TGCGCCACCCGACCTAGCGGGGGCCTATACAATGAGCAGTTCTTC.

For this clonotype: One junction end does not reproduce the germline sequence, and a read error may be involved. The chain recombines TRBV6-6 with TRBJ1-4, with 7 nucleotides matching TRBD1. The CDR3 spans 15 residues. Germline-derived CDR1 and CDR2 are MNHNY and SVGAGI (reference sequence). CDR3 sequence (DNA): TGTGCCAGCAGTTACTCCTCGCAGGGGGATGAAAAACGGTTTTTT. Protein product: CASSYSSQGDEKRFF.

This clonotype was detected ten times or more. CDR3 nucleotides: TGCAGTGCGACCCGACTAGCGGGGGGACCATCTAGCACAGATACGCAGTATTTT. Translation gives CSATRLAGGPSSTDTQYF. The chain recombines TRBV20-1 with TRBJ2-3; 13 bases fit TRBD2. Germline CDR1 is DFQATT and CDR2 is SNEGSKA (reference sequence). The ends lost 6 bases at V and 0 bases at J; junction bases unmatched: 12. There are 18 residues in the CDR3.

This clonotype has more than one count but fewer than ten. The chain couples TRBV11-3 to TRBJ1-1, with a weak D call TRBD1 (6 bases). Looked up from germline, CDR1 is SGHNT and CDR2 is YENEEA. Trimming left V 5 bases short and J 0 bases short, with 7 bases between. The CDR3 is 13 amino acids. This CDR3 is CASSGQMNTEAFF. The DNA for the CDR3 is TGTGCCAGCAGCGGACAGATGAACACTGAAGCTTTCTTT.

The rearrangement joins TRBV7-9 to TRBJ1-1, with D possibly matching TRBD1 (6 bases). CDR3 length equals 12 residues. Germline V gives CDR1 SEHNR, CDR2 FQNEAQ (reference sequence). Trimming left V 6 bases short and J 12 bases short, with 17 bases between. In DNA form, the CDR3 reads TGTGCCAGCAGTTTCGGGACAAAGATCCCTTTCTTT. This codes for CASSFGTKIPFF.

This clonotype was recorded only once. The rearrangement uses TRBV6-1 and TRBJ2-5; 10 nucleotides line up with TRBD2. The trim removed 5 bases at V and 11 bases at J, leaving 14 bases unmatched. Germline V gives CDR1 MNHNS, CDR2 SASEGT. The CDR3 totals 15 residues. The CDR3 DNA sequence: TGTGCCAGCAGTATGGAGCGGGGGGGCCTCGATGAGCAGTACTTC. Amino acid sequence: CASSMERGGLDEQYF.

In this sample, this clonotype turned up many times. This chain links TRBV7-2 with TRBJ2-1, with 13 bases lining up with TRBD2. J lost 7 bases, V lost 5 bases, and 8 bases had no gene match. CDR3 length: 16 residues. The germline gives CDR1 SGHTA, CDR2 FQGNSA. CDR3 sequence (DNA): TGTGCCAGCAGCATCCGGGGACTAGCGGGGTGGAATGAGCAGTTCTTC. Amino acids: CASSIRGLAGWNEQFF.

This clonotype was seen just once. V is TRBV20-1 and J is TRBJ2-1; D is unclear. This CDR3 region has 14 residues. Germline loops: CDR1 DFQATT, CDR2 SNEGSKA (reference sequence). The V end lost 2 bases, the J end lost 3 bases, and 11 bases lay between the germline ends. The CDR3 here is CSARLVPDYNEQFF. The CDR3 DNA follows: TGCAGTGCTAGACTAGTGCCCGACTACAATGAGCAGTTCTTC.

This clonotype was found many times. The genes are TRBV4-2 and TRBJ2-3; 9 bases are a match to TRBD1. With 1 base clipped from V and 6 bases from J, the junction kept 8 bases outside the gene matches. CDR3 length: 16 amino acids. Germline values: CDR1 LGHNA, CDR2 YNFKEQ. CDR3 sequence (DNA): TGTGCCAGCAGCCAAGGAACAGGACAGGGGCGCGATACGCAGTATTTT. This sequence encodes CASSQGTGQGRDTQYF.

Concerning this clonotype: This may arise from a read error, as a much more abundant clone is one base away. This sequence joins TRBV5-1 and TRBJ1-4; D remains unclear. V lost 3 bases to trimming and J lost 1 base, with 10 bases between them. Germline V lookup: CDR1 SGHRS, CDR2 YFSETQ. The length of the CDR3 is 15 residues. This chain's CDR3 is CASSSGRKTNEKLFF. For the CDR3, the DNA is TGCGCCAGCAGCTCTGGCAGGAAAACTAATGAAAAACTGTTTTTT.

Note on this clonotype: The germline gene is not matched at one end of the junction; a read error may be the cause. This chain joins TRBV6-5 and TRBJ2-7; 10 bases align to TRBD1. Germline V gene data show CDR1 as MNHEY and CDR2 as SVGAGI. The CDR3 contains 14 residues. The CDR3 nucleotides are TGTGCCAGCGGGGGGGACAGGGGATCCTACGGGCAGTACTTC. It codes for CASGGDRGSYGQYF.

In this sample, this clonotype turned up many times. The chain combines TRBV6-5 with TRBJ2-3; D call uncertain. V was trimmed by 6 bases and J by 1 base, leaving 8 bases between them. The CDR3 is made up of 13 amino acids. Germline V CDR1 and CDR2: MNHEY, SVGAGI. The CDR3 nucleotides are TGTGCCAGCAGGAAACCTGGCACAGATACGCAGTATTTT. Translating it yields CASRKPGTDTQYF.

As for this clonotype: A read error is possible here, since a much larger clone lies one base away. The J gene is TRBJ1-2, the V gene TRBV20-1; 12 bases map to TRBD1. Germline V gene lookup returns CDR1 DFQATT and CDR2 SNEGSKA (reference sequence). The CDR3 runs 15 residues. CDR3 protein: CCAPEGTGGIYGYTF. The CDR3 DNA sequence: TGCTGTGCTCCAGAAGGGACAGGGGGCATCTATGGCTACACCTTC.

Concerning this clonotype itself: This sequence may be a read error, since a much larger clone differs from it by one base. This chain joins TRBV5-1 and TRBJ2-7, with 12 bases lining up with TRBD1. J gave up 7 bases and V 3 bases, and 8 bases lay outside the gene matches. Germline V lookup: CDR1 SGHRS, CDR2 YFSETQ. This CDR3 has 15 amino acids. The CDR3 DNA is TGCGCCAGCAGCTCCGGGACAGGGGGCTTCGGTGAGCAGTACTTC. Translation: CASSSGTGGFGEQYF.

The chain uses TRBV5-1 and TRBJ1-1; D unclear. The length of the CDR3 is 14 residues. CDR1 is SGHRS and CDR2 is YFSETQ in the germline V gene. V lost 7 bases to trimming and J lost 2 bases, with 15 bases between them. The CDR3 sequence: CASAEEGPNTEAFF. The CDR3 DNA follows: TGCGCCAGCGCCGAAGAAGGCCCTAACACTGAAGCTTTCTTT. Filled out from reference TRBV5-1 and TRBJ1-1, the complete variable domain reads KAGVTQTPRYLIKTRGQQVTLSCSPISGHRSVSWYQQTPGQGLQFLFEYFSETQRNKGNFPGRFSGRQFSNSRSEMNVSTLELGDSALYLCASAEEGPNTEAFFGQGTRLTVV.

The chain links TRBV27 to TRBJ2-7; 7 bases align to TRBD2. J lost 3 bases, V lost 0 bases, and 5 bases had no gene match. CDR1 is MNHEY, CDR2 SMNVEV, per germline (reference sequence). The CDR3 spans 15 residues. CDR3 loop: CASSLSSGGRYEQYF. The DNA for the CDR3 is TGTGCCAGCAGTTTATCGTCGGGAGGACGCTACGAGCAGTACTTC.

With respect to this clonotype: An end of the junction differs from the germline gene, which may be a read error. DNA of the CDR3: TGTACCAGCAGCCCCGTCGGGGCGCGAGGATACGATGAGCAGTACTTC. Its translation: CTSSPVGARGYDEQYF. J is TRBJ2-7 and V is TRBV7-6, with D possibly being TRBD1 or TRBD2 (5 bases each). This CDR3 contains 16 residues. Looked up from germline, CDR1 is SGHVS and CDR2 is FNYEAQ.

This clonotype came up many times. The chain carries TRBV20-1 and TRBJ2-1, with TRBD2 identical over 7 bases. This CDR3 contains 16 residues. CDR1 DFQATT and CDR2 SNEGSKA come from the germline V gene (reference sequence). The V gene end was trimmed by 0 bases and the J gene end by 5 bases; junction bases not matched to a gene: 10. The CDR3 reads CSARDRRASGHNEQFF. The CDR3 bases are TGCAGTGCTAGAGATCGGCGGGCTAGCGGCCACAATGAGCAGTTCTTC.